This T cell receptor beta chain is drawn from a study of cytomegalovirus exposure and HLA in healthy donors (TCRdb year 2017). In the study overall: According to a later analysis, one platform produced both the 120 validation repertoires and the 730 or so repertoires of the first cohort. To predict cytomegalovirus infection status, the study combined high-throughput TCR immunosequencing, statistical association of individual TCRs with disease status, and machine learning. The study aimed to test whether signatures of past pathogen exposure could be identified by cataloging public T cell receptors. Besides the first cohort of approximately 710 subjects, a separate validation cohort made up of roughly 120 different subjects was used.

Donors formed part of the validation cohort, which comprised 120 subjects and was distinct from the first cohort of 666 subjects. V is reduced by 7 bases and J by 4 bases, leaving a spacing of 14 bases between them. From a lookup of the germline V gene, CDR1 and CDR2 are SQVTM and ANQGSEA. There are 13 amino acids in the CDR3, from cysteine to phenylalanine inclusive. Only the CDR3 portion is preserved as DNA: 39 bases, with reading frame beginning at the first base. The sample holds one count of this clone. Its antigen remains undetermined. Base qualities are missing; no much larger clone stands one base away. What the authors observed across the whole study: In vitro tests confirmed that a few of the cytomegalovirus-associated TCR beta chains recognize cytomegalovirus antigens. The validation cohort had no HLA typing available for a later analysis, so co-occurrence within that cohort was assessed over all 120 or so repertoires. In both the original and validation cohorts, the classifier was reported to diagnose cytomegalovirus status with high specificity and sensitivity. According to the authors, the approach could potentially be generalized to other disease states and immunological phenotypes. Most TCR sequences were observed very rarely across donors, whereas some public TCRs were present in many individuals. Subsequent analysis determined that TCRs grouped into clusters in the first cohort also showed a tendency toward co-occurrence across the 120 or so validation repertoires, and about 93% of cluster scores exceeded 0. The study listed approximately 150 TCR beta chains as associated with cytomegalovirus.

The library relied on the immunoSEQ multiplex PCR assay. In the original analysis: To diagnose cytomegalovirus status from the catalog of TCR beta chain sequences, a statistical classification framework was built. This is the immuneACCESS table as TCRdb keeps it, with only in-frame sequences that have V and J called. A part of the clones is gone; compared with another copy, unresolved V genes explain less than half, and the rest is unexplained. Clone size and V and J calls were adopted from that table, with D and trimming inferred from the DNA. Present in this sample are about 78,000 clones, about 96% of which were seen just once. The top ten clones comprise roughly 1.6% of the sample.

The V and J genes are TRBV29-1 and TRBJ1-3; a tentative D call is TRBD1 (5 bases match). The sample taken for sequencing was PBMCs. The sequence derives from a man younger than 30 in good health and CMV-seropositive. In nucleotide form, the sequence is TGCAGCGCGGGGGGGGATACAGGAAACACCATATATTTT. This translates into CSAGGDTGNTIYF.